Below are 7 T cell receptor beta chains sequenced from a single sample in a study of tumor and adjacent non-tumor tissue in lung cancer. A modified ARM-PCR protocol with three rounds of nested PCR amplified TCRbeta. TCRdb re-derived calls from the multiplex PCR reads in MiXCR, one entry per CDR3 protein. The table records over 130,000 distinct CDR3 sequences, roughly 66% of them present only once. This sample's RNA came from whole unsorted tissue. Sequencing was carried out using lung tumor tissue. The receptor source for this set is a man in his fifties or sixties with small cell lung cancer.

In regard to this clonotype: One end of the junction is discordant with germline, which a read error may explain. The chain is built from TRBV11-2 and TRBJ2-1; 8 positions match TRBD2. This CDR3 is built from 15 residues. Germline values: CDR1 SGHAT, CDR2 FQNNGV. The CDR3 nucleotides read TGTGCCAGCAGCCCGAAGGGACTAGTGTACAATGAGCAGTTTTTC. Its protein is CASSPKGLVYNEQFF.

V and J are TRBV24-1 and TRBJ1-5, with D unresolved. CDR3 length: 14 residues. Trimming took off 3 bases at V and 9 bases at J, with 14 bases between the two ends. CDR1 KGHDR and CDR2 SFDVKD come from the germline V gene. The CDR3 spells CATSDPNPGMPQHF. The CDR3 bases are TGTGCCACCAGTGATCCAAACCCCGGGATGCCCCAGCATTTT.

This clonotype was recorded once. This chain uses TRBV20-1 with TRBJ2-7, with 8 bases matching TRBD2. The trim removed 6 bases at V and 4 bases at J, leaving 8 bases unmatched. CDR1 DFQATT and CDR2 SNEGSKA come from the germline V gene (reference sequence). CDR3 size: 13 residues. CDR3 loop: CSAISGSFYEQYF. The CDR3 DNA follows: TGCAGTGCCATAAGCGGGAGTTTTTACGAGCAGTACTTC.

The rearrangement uses TRBV11-3 and TRBJ2-1, with 11 bases identical to TRBD2. The CDR3 contains 16 residues. Germline lookup yields CDR1 SGHNT and CDR2 YENEEA. The V and J ends lost 0 bases and 9 bases, in that order; junction bases with no gene match: 7. In nucleotides, the CDR3 is TGTGCCAGCAGCTTAGAGTGGTACCTAGCGGGAGGTGAGCAGTTCTTC. This gives the protein CASSLEWYLAGGEQFF.

There are a few counts of this clonotype. This chain connects TRBV10-2 to TRBJ2-1; D possibly uses TRBD1 or TRBD2 (5 bases each). This CDR3 region has 13 residues. Germline V gives CDR1 WSHSY, CDR2 SAAADI. V was clipped by 4 bases and J by 8 bases, with 12 bases between them. The CDR3 spells CASSGNQGDEQFF. The CDR3 region has the DNA TGCGCCAGCAGTGGGAATCAGGGAGATGAGCAGTTCTTC.

This clonotype has just a few counts. One end of the junction varies from germline; a read error may be responsible. This sequence joins TRBV28 and TRBJ1-2, with D maybe TRBD1 (5 bases). This CDR3 region has 14 residues. Germline V gene lookup returns CDR1 MDHEN and CDR2 SYDVKM. CDR3 coding DNA: TGTGCCAGCAGTCCGGGGGAGCTCTACTATGGCTATACCTTC. As protein: CASSPGELYYGYTF.

The chain couples TRBV11-3 to TRBJ1-1, with no clear D. The CDR3 length is 13 residues. Per the germline V gene, CDR1 is SGHNT and CDR2 is YENEEA. Trimming left V 6 bases short and J 5 bases short, with 13 bases between. This CDR3 reads CASSKEGYTEAFF. Here the CDR3 DNA reads TGTGCCAGCAGTAAAGAGGGATATACTGAAGCTTTCTTT.